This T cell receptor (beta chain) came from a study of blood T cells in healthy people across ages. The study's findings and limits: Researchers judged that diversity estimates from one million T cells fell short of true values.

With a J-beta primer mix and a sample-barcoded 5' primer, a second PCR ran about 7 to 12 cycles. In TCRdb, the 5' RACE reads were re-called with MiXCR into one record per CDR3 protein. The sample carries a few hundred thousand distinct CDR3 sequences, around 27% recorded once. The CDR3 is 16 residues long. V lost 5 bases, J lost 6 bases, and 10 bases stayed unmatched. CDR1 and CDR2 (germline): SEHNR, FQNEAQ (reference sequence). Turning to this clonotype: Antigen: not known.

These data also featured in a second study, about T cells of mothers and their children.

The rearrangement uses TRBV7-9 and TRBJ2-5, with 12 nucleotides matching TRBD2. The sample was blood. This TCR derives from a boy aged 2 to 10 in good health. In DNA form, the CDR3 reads TGTGCCAGCAGCCCGACATACGGACTAGCGGGGAAGACCCAGTACTTC. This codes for CASSPTYGLAGKTQYF.